This T cell receptor (beta chain) was profiled in a study of response to subunit inactivated influenza vaccine. Study-wide points: It was suggested by the authors that few new T cells are recruited by each seasonal influenza vaccination.

Trimming cost V 6 bases and J 1 base, with 9 bases left between them. The CDR3 sequence is 13 residues long. The sample holds a few counts of this clonotype. The antigen is undetermined. TCRdb fed the RT-PCR reads into MiXCR, producing one record per CDR3 protein. The sample consists of about 830,000 distinct CDR3 sequences, less than 20% of them appearing once. The material was PBMCs from blood, obtained 4 to 6 days after vaccination. The rearrangement links TRBV12-3 or TRBV12-4 to TRBJ1-1; D is unresolved. The sequence was obtained from a man in his fifties or sixties who received an inactivated influenza vaccine. This CDR3 reads CASSMATNTEAFF. As DNA, the CDR3 is TGTGCCAGCAGCATGGCAACGAACACTGAAGCTTTCTTT.